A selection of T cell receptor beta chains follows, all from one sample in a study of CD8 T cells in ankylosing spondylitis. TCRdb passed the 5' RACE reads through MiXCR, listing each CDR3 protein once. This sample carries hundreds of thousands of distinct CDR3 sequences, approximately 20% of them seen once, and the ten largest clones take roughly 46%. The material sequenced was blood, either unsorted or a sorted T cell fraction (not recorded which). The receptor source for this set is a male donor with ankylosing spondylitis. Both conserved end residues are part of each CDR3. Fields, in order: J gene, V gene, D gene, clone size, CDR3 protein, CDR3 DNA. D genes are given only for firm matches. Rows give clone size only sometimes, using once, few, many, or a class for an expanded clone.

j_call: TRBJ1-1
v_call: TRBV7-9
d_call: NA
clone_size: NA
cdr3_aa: CASSGRDKGDEAFF
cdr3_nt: TGTGCCAGCAGCGGCCGGGACAAGGGGGATGAAGCTTTCTTT

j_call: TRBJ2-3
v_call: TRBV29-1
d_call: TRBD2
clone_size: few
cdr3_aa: CSVNRQAGVPDTQYF
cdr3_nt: TGCAGCGTTAACCGGCAAGCGGGAGTGCCAGATACGCAGTATTTT

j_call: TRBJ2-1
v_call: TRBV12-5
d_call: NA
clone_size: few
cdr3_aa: CASGPGEAVNEQFF
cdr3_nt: TGTGCTAGTGGCCCGGGGGAAGCAGTCAATGAGCAGTTCTTC

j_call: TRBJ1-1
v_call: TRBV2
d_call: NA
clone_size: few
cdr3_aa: CASSEHRFMNTEAFF
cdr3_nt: TGTGCCAGCAGTGAGCACAGATTCATGAACACTGAAGCTTTCTTT

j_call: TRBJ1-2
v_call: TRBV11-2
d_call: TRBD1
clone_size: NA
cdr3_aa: CASSTTRDRGWVGYTF
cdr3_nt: TGTGCCAGCAGCACCACACGGGACAGGGGATGGGTTGGCTACACCTTC

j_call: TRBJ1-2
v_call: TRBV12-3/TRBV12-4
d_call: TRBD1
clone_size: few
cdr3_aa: CASSPLLVRTGEYGYTF
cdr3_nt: TGTGCCAGCAGTCCACTCCTTGTACGGACAGGAGAATATGGCTACACCTTC

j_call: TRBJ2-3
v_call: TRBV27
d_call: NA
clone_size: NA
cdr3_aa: CASSLSPLGPDTQYF
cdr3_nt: TGTGCCAGCAGTCTATCCCCGCTCGGCCCAGATACGCAGTATTTT

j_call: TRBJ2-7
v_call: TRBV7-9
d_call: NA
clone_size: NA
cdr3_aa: CASSFSPGYEQYF
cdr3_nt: TGTGCCAGCAGCTTTTCCCCCGGCTACGAGCAGTACTTC

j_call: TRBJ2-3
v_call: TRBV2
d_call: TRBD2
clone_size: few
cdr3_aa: CASSDGSGEDTQYF
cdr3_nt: TGTGCCAGCAGTGATGGTAGCGGGGAAGATACGCAGTATTTT

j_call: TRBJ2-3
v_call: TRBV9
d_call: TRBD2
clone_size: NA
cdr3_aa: CASSPSGGGTDTQYF
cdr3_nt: TGTGCCAGCAGCCCTAGCGGGGGCGGCACAGATACGCAGTATTTT

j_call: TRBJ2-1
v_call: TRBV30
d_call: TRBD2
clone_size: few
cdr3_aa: CAWDPRAGGYNEQFF
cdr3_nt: TGTGCCTGGGACCCTCGAGCGGGAGGCTACAATGAGCAGTTCTTC

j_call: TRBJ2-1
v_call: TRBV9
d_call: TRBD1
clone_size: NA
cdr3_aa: CASSVAVGQANNEQFF
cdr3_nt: TGTGCCAGCAGCGTAGCCGTGGGACAGGCCAACAATGAGCAGTTCTTC

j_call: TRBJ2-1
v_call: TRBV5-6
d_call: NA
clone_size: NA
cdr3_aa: CASSPRDSVWWEYEQFF
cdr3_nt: TGTGCCAGCAGCCCCCGTGATTCCGTGTGGTGGGAGTATGAGCAGTTCTTC